The T cell receptor (beta chain) under discussion was sequenced for a study of blood T cell repertoires in COVID-19. After removal of 1 base from V and 1 base from J, the junction contained 3 bases not matched to a gene. Germline CDR1 LGHNA, CDR2 YSLEER. This CDR3 has 15 residues. Generated by immunoSEQ multiplex PCR, the TCRdb table keeps only in-frame clones and is missing some. Counted here are over 200,000 clones, 70% to 90% occurring once; the ten biggest clones make up around 12%. This sequence originates from a woman between 18 and 29 years old who had recovered from COVID-19. V gene TRBV4-3 combines with J gene TRBJ2-7; 8 bases fit TRBD1. The sample was peripheral blood. The CDR3 reads CASSQAGQGSYEQYF. DNA of the CDR3: TGCGCCAGCAGCCAAGCAGGACAGGGATCCTACGAGCAGTACTTC.